Described below is a single T cell receptor beta chain sequence and its context. The target antigen is unknown. CD45RO negativity and positive selection for CCR7 defined naive CD8 cells, a population that excluded terminally differentiated effector memory CD45RA+ cells. These data come from a study of shared clonotypes between healthy human individuals. At the level of the study: Those who served as donors were a couple of women and three men between the ages of 18 and 49. General study findings and limits: Clonotype sharing across four donors was observed for around 5% of naive CD4 clonotypes. Across subsets, estimated richness was generally greater for naive than for memory populations.

Sequencing was performed with immunoSEQ multiplex PCR; in TCRdb, only in-frame clones are kept and a portion is missing. Of millions of clones in the sample, 85% to 95% were seen once. The J segment lost 6 bases and the V segment lost 4 bases, leaving 11 bases of the junction unmatched. This CDR3 has 15 residues. In germline, CDR1 is MNHEY, CDR2 SMNVEV (reference sequence). Sequenced: naive CD8+ T cells from PBMCs. V usage is TRBV27 and J usage is TRBJ2-7; 8 nucleotides line up with TRBD2. This clonotype was obtained from a young man in good health. Some clones in this sample may be carry-over from other donors' samples. The CDR3 region has the DNA TGTGCCAGCAGTTCGGGGGGGGGCGGTCTCTCCGAGCAGTACTTC. The encoded protein is CASSSGGGGLSEQYF.